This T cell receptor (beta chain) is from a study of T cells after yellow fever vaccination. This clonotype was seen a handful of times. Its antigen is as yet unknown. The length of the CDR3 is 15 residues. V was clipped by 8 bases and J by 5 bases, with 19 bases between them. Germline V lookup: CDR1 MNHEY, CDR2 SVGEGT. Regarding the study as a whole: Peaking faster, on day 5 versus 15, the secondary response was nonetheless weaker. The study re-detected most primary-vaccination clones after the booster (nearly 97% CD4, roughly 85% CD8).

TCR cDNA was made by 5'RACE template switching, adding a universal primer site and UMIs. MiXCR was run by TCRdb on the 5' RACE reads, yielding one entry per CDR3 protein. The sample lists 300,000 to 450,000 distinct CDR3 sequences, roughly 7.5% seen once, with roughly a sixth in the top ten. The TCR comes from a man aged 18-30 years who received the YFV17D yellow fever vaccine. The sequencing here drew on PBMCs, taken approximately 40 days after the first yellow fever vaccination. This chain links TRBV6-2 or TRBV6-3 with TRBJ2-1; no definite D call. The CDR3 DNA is TGTGCCAGCCGCTTGGCGTGGGGTGGACACAATGAGCAGTTCTTC. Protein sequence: CASRLAWGGHNEQFF.